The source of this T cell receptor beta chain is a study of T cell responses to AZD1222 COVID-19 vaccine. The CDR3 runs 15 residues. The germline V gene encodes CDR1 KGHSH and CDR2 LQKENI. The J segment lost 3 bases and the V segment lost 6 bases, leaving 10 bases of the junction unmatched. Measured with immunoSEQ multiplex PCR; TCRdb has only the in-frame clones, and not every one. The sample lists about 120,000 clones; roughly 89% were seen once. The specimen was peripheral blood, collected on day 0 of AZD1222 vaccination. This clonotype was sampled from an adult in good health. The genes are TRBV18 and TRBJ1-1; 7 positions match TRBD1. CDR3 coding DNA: TGTGCCAGCTCCCAACACCAGGGGGTTGACACTGAAGCTTTCTTT. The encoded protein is CASSQHQGVDTEAFF.